This TCR beta chain was recovered during a study of blood T cell repertoires in COVID-19. Across the study: From the United States, Italy and Spain came samples of acute and convalescent COVID-19. Sample material is recorded as cDNA or gDNA derived from T cells, B-cell-depleted T cells, or PBMCs.

Per the study methods: Nucleated cell counts were estimated from reference gene primer amplification. Profiling relied on immunoSEQ multiplex PCR, and the TCRdb table lists in-frame clones only, not all of them. V and J calls and clone size are copied from that table; D and trimming were computed from the DNA. This table holds around 99,000 clones, less than 85% found once. This TCR was recovered from a man aged 50 to 59 who had recovered from COVID-19. Sequencing was performed on peripheral blood.

CDR3 sequence: CASSTPGGISTDTQYF. The CDR3 DNA sequence: TGTGCCAGCAGTACCCCAGGGGGGATTAGCACAGATACGCAGTATTTT. The gene calls are TRBV6-6 and TRBJ2-3; tentatively, D is TRBD1 (7 bases). Per the germline V gene, CDR1 is MNHNY and CDR2 is SVGAGI (reference sequence). The V end lost 5 bases, the J end lost 0 bases, and 15 bases lay between the germline ends. This CDR3 comprises 16 residues.